This is a list of T cell receptor beta chains from one sample in a study of blood T cells in healthy people across ages. Using its own MiXCR run on the 5' RACE reads, TCRdb lists one record per CDR3 protein. The repertoire consists of fewer than 1.5 million distinct CDR3 sequences, with 42% occurring once and the leading ten covering 7.9%. The sequencing input was blood. The receptors originated from a woman in her late teens or twenties in good health. Both conserved end residues are part of each CDR3. A D gene is named only where the DNA matches it firmly. Clone size is shown for a subset of rows, as once, few, many or a class of expanded clone.

j_call cdr3_length clone_size v_call d_call cdr3_nt cdr3_aa
TRBJ2-7 12 NA TRBV2 TRBD1 TGTGCCAGCAGAGGGACAGGGAGGGAGCAGTACTTC CASRGTGREQYF
TRBJ2-1 11 NA TRBV20-1 NA TGCAGTGCTGGAACGGCCGATAAGCAGTTCTTC CSAGTADKQFF
TRBJ2-1 14 NA TRBV12-3/TRBV12-4 NA TGTGCCAGCAGGTTGGGGGGCACCTACAATGAGCAGTTCTTC CASRLGGTYNEQFF
TRBJ1-2 16 NA TRBV6-5 TRBD1 TGTGCCAGCAGCCGAGTCACGGACAGGGCAAACTATGGCTACACCTTC CASSRVTDRANYGYTF
TRBJ2-7 12 few TRBV20-1 NA TGCAGTGCTAGTCGTCAGACTTACGAGCAGTACTTC CSASRQTYEQYF
TRBJ2-1 14 NA TRBV5-1 NA TGCGCCAGCAGAAGGACTATAGGTTCTGGGGGGCAGTTCTTC CASRRTIGSGGQFF
TRBJ2-3 18 few TRBV14 TRBD2 TGTGCCAGCAGCCAAGACCCAAATCAGCGGGGTTTTACAGATACGCAGTATTTT CASSQDPNQRGFTDTQYF
TRBJ2-5 11 NA TRBV2 NA TGTGCCAGCAGTGTCCAGGCGGGGCAGTACTTC CASSVQAGQYF
TRBJ2-3 17 few TRBV27 TRBD2 TGTGCCAGCAGTTTATGGGGCCTGCGGGGGACTACAGATACGCAGTATTTT CASSLWGLRGTTDTQYF
TRBJ2-5 14 few TRBV4-2 NA TGTGCCAGCAGCGCGTTAGGGGAGCAAGAGACCCAGTACTTC CASSALGEQETQYF
TRBJ2-7 14 NA TRBV2 NA TGTGCCAGCCAAGGAGGGATGGACACCTACGAGCAGTACTTC CASQGGMDTYEQYF
TRBJ1-1 14 few TRBV25-1 NA TGTGCCAGCAGGGGCCCCGGGCCGAACACTGAAGCTTTCTTT CASRGPGPNTEAFF
TRBJ2-3 15 NA TRBV2 NA TGTGCCAGCAGTCGAGAAGGAGGGGGCACAGATACGCAGTATTTT CASSREGGGTDTQYF
TRBJ2-1 15 few TRBV4-2 NA TGTGCCAGCAGCCAGGATAGCCACTCCTACAATGAGCAGTTCTTC CASSQDSHSYNEQFF
TRBJ2-1 15 few TRBV6-2/TRBV6-3 TRBD2 TGTGCCAGCAGGACTACTAGCGGGATTCGCCGCGAGCAGTTCTTC CASRTTSGIRREQFF
TRBJ2-1 15 NA TRBV20-1 TRBD1 TGCAGTGCTCCAGGGCCGGGACAGGGTCACAATGAGCAGTTCTTC CSAPGPGQGHNEQFF
TRBJ2-7 15 NA TRBV7-9 TRBD2 TGTGCCAGCAGCTTAGGGGGGGGGTCCCCCAATGAGCAGTACTTC CASSLGGGSPNEQYF
TRBJ2-3 12 few TRBV2 TRBD1 TGTGCCAGCAGTGAAGGTCAGGGGGCGCGGTATTTT CASSEGQGARYF
TRBJ1-2 17 NA TRBV27 NA TGTGCCAGCAGCCCCGGGGGGAACATCCAAGCTAACTATGGCTACACCTTC CASSPGGNIQANYGYTF
TRBJ2-1 14 few TRBV20-1 NA TGCAGTGCTGACACCGGGACCCTCAGGAGTGAGCAGTTCTTC CSADTGTLRSEQFF
TRBJ1-1 12 few TRBV5-1 NA TGCGCCAGCAGCTTGGAGGGCGCTGAAGCTTTCTTT CASSLEGAEAFF
TRBJ2-5 12 NA TRBV2 NA TGTGCCAGCAAGGACTATCAAGAGACCCAGTACTTC CASKDYQETQYF
TRBJ2-7 17 NA TRBV25-1 NA TGTGCCAGCAGTGGGCAAGAAACAGGGATTTCCTTCTACGAGCAGTACTTC CASSGQETGISFYEQYF
TRBJ1-2 15 NA TRBV12-3/TRBV12-4 TRBD1 TGTGCCAGCAGATTTGGCCGGGACAGGGTGTATGGCTACACCTTC CASRFGRDRVYGYTF
TRBJ1-1 13 NA TRBV20-1 NA TGCAGTGCCCTCGCCCGGAAGAACACTGAAGCTTTCTTT CSALARKNTEAFF
TRBJ1-3 17 NA TRBV29-1 TRBD1 TGCAGCGTTGAAGATTGGGGACAGGTGAACTCTGGAAACACCATATATTTT CSVEDWGQVNSGNTIYF
TRBJ2-5 14 NA TRBV5-1 NA TGCGCCAGCAAATGGGGGCAGGCAAGAGAGACCCAGTACTTC CASKWGQARETQYF
TRBJ2-7 12 NA TRBV6-6 NA TGTGCCAGCAGTCATTCTACCTACGAGCAGTACTTC CASSHSTYEQYF
TRBJ2-2 15 NA TRBV9 NA TGTGCCAGCAGCGTAGAGGCGGTACACACCGGGGAGCTGTTTTTT CASSVEAVHTGELFF
TRBJ1-2 13 NA TRBV12-3/TRBV12-4 NA TGTGCCAGCAAACAAGGGGTTCACTATGGCTACACCTTC CASKQGVHYGYTF
TRBJ2-7 14 few TRBV27 TRBD1 TGTGCCAGCAGTCTGGACAGGGTCGCCTACGAGCAGTACTTC CASSLDRVAYEQYF
TRBJ2-3 18 NA TRBV29-1 NA TGCAGCGTTGAAAAGGGTAGCGGACCGATTCTTCACACAGATACGCAGTATTTT CSVEKGSGPILHTDTQYF
TRBJ2-7 15 NA TRBV20-1 NA TGCAGTGCTACCTCGGTGGACAGTTCTACGTACGAGCAGTACTTC CSATSVDSSTYEQYF
TRBJ1-2 14 once TRBV5-1 NA TGCGCCAGCAGCTTGGTATCAGGTCGCTATGGCTACACCTTC CASSLVSGRYGYTF
TRBJ2-3 13 NA TRBV6-6 TRBD2 TGTGCCAGTCGCGGGGGGGCGTTGGATACGCAGTATTTT CASRGGALDTQYF
TRBJ2-1 15 few TRBV29-1 NA TGCAGCGTTGTGATGCCTGGAGACTCCTACAATGAGCAGTTCTTC CSVVMPGDSYNEQFF
TRBJ2-2 13 NA TRBV12-3/TRBV12-4 NA TGTGCCAGCAGGAATCCAGTGGCCGGGGAGCTGTTTTTT CASRNPVAGELFF
TRBJ2-6 19 few TRBV7-7 NA TGTGCTAGCAGCTTAGAAGGGACCAGGCGTGGAGCTGGGGCCAACGTCCTGACTTTC CASSLEGTRRGAGANVLTF
TRBJ2-7 15 NA TRBV20-1 TRBD1 TGCAGTGCTAGAGATGACCGGACAGGATCCTACGAGCAGTACTTC CSARDDRTGSYEQYF
TRBJ2-1 14 NA TRBV2 TRBD2 TGTGCCAGCAGTGTTCGGAGCGGGGGGGACCTTCAGTTCTTC CASSVRSGGDLQFF
TRBJ2-3 17 NA TRBV7-9 TRBD2 TGTGCCAGCAGCCGCTTTCAGACTAGCGGGACCACAGATACGCAGTATTTT CASSRFQTSGTTDTQYF
TRBJ2-1 16 NA TRBV6-6 TRBD2 TGTGCCAGCAGTCGCCGGGGCCTAGCGGCTAACTACGAGCAGTTCTTC CASSRRGLAANYEQFF
TRBJ2-7 17 few TRBV20-1 TRBD2 TGCAGTGCTCCCGCCGGGACTAGCGGGAGGGATCCCTACGAGCAGTACTTC CSAPAGTSGRDPYEQYF
TRBJ2-1 17 NA TRBV14 TRBD2 TGTGCCAGCAGCCAAGATCTCCTGACTAGCAGATACAATGAGCAGTTCTTC CASSQDLLTSRYNEQFF
TRBJ1-4 13 NA TRBV6-5 NA TGTGCCAGCAGACCCGGGTTGTATGAAAAACTGTTTTTT CASRPGLYEKLFF
TRBJ2-7 16 NA TRBV20-1 TRBD2 TGCAGTGCTAGAGACCCCCTAGCGGGGTTCTCCTCCGAGCAGTACTTC CSARDPLAGFSSEQYF
TRBJ2-2 18 NA TRBV5-1 TRBD2 TGCGCCAGCAGCCTAAGAGGGGGACTAGCGATCGGCACCGGGGAGCTGTTTTTT CASSLRGGLAIGTGELFF
TRBJ2-5 12 few TRBV29-1 NA TGCAGCGTTGAAGAGTCCAGTCAGACCCAGTACTTC CSVEESSQTQYF
TRBJ2-5 15 few TRBV27 NA TGTGCCAGCAGTCCATCACAGGGACGAGCGGAGACCCAGTACTTC CASSPSQGRAETQYF
TRBJ1-1 16 few TRBV4-1 NA TGCGCCAGCAGCCAAGCCCCCATACAGGGTTACACTGAAGCTTTCTTT CASSQAPIQGYTEAFF
TRBJ2-3 13 NA TRBV6-5 NA TGTGCCAGCAGGGACGGCGCGGGGTGGTCGCAGTATTTT CASRDGAGWSQYF
TRBJ1-1 15 NA TRBV5-1 NA TGCGCCAGCAGCTTGGAAGGACCACTGAACACTGAAGCTTTCTTT CASSLEGPLNTEAFF
TRBJ1-1 15 few TRBV5-1 TRBD1 TGCGCCAGCAGCGGGGGACAGGGAATAGGCACTGAAGCTTTCTTT CASSGGQGIGTEAFF
TRBJ1-2 16 NA TRBV6-5 NA TGTGCCAGCAGTTCCCTCTTGTGGGGGGCTAACTATGGCTACACCTTC CASSSLLWGANYGYTF
TRBJ2-1 16 once TRBV4-1 TRBD2 TGCGCCAGCAGCCAAGGTCGGCTAGCGGGAGATAATGAGCAGTTCTTC CASSQGRLAGDNEQFF